This T cell receptor beta chain is drawn from a study of T cell responses to AZD1222 COVID-19 vaccine. Study findings and constraints: Of spike-specific TCRs, nearly half reportedly target regions left unmutated in variants.

Clones were sequenced by immunoSEQ multiplex PCR, and TCRdb holds only the in-frame ones, with some missing. This sample carries 120,000 or so clones, roughly nine tenths of them seen once, and the ten largest clones take about 29%. The germline gives CDR1 SEHNR, CDR2 FQNEAQ (reference sequence). The length of the CDR3 is 17 residues. V was clipped by 3 bases and J by 2 bases; unmatched bases: 10. Concerning this clone itself: Its specificity is unknown.

The receptor was derived from an adult in good health. Sequencing was performed on peripheral blood, taken on day 0 of AZD1222 vaccination. This chain joins TRBV7-9 and TRBJ1-5; 7 bases align to TRBD1. Here the CDR3 DNA reads TGTGCCAGCAGCTTGGATATGACAGGGTGGGGCAATCAGCCCCAGCATTTT. Its protein product is CASSLDMTGWGNQPQHF.